This is a list of T cell receptor beta chains from one sample in a study of cytomegalovirus exposure and HLA in healthy donors. Clones were read by immunoSEQ multiplex PCR, and TCRdb kept only the in-frame ones, dropping some. The profile shows approximately 140,000 clones, 75% to 80% of them singletons. What was sequenced was PBMCs. These receptors were collected from a man aged 35 to 55 in good health and CMV-seropositive. The CDR3 runs from the conserved cysteine through the conserved F or W. D genes are given only for firm matches. Only part of the rows carry a size: once, few, many, or a class if the clone is expanded.

TRBV19,-,TRBJ1-5,-,TGTGCCAGTAGCCAACTGGTAGAGCCCCAGCATTTT,CASSQLVEPQHF
TRBV7-2,-,TRBJ1-3,once,TGTGCCAGCAAATACAGGGATGGAAACACCATATATTTT,CASKYRDGNTIYF
TRBV27,-,TRBJ2-4,-,TGTGCCAGCAGTTTGGGGAGCGCCCAGGGGAACATTCAGTACTTC,CASSLGSAQGNIQYF
TRBV27,TRBD2,TRBJ2-7,-,TGTGCCAGCAGTTTAGCGGGAGTTGACTACGAGCAGTACTTC,CASSLAGVDYEQYF
TRBV4-1,-,TRBJ1-1,-,TGCGCCAGCACCTCCCGTCGTGACACTGAAGCTTTCTTT,CASTSRRDTEAFF
TRBV19,-,TRBJ1-5,few,TGTGCCAGTAGTATAAGGCCGGGGATCCCTAATCAGCCCCAGCATTTT,CASSIRPGIPNQPQHF
TRBV6-1,TRBD1,TRBJ2-7,once,TGTGCCAGCAGTGAGTTTATCCAGGGGGCGCGGAACGAGCAGTACTTC,CASSEFIQGARNEQYF
TRBV10-1,TRBD1,TRBJ1-1,-,TGCGCCAGCTTTAGGGGGCTGACTGAAGCTTTCTTT,CASFRGLTEAFF
TRBV10-3,-,TRBJ2-4,-,TGTGCCATCAGTGAGACAGCTCTAGCCAAAAACATTCAGTACTTC,CAISETALAKNIQYF
TRBV18,-,TRBJ2-7,-,TGTGCCAGCTCACCTCCCAGCGTACCTCGGGACGAGCAGTACTTC,CASSPPSVPRDEQYF
TRBV18,TRBD1,TRBJ1-5,-,TGTGCCAGCTCACCAGGGACAGTAGATCAGCCCCAGCATTTT,CASSPGTVDQPQHF
TRBV19,TRBD2,TRBJ2-5,once,TGTGCCAGTAGTACGGGACTAGCCCTTGGAGGGACCCAGTACTTC,CASSTGLALGGTQYF
TRBV7-2,-,TRBJ1-2,once,TGTGCCAGCAGCTTACAGGGGATAGTAAACTATGGCTACACCTTC,CASSLQGIVNYGYTF
TRBV19,-,TRBJ2-1,-,TGTGCCAGTAGCCCCGGGACAAACTACAATGAGCAGTTCTTC,CASSPGTNYNEQFF
TRBV25-1,TRBD1,TRBJ1-1,-,TGTGCCAGCAGCAGGACAGGGAACACTGAAGCTTTCTTT,CASSRTGNTEAFF
TRBV7-2,TRBD1,TRBJ2-3,-,TGTGCCAGCAGCCCGGGACAGGCTTGGGCAGATACGCAGTATTTT,CASSPGQAWADTQYF
TRBV6-5,-,TRBJ2-7,-,TGTGCCAGCATGCAGGGCTACGAGCAGTACTTC,CASMQGYEQYF
TRBV28,TRBD1,TRBJ1-2,-,TGTGCCAGCATGACAGGGGGCGTATATGGCTACACCTTC,CASMTGGVYGYTF
TRBV9,-,TRBJ2-3,-,TGTGCCAGCAGCTCTTACACAGATACGCAGTATTTT,CASSSYTDTQYF
TRBV29-1,-,TRBJ1-3,-,TGCAGCGGGACATCTGGAAACACCATATATTTT,CSGTSGNTIYF
TRBV4-3,-,TRBJ1-2,-,TGCGCCAGCAGCCAAGAATATGCCAGGGTAGGGAACTATGGCTACACCTTC,CASSQEYARVGNYGYTF
TRBV18,-,TRBJ1-1,few,TGTGCCAGCCGAGTAGACAGGAACACTGAAGCTTTCTTT,CASRVDRNTEAFF
TRBV14,TRBD2,TRBJ2-7,once,TGTGCCAGCAGCCGGGGACTAGCTTTCTACGAGCAGTACTTC,CASSRGLAFYEQYF
TRBV6-6,TRBD2,TRBJ2-5,-,TGTGCCAGCAAGCGGGAGGGTGGGGAGACCCAGTACTTC,CASKREGGETQYF
TRBV4-2,-,TRBJ2-2,-,TGTGCCAGCAGCAACAGACATTCCACCGAGTTGTTTTTT,CASSNRHSTELFF
TRBV4-1,TRBD2,TRBJ2-7,-,TGCGCCAGCAGCCGGGGAGGGACTAGCGGGACCTACGAGCAGTACTTC,CASSRGGTSGTYEQYF
TRBV19,-,TRBJ1-1,-,TGTGCCAGTAGTATACGGCAGGGAAACACTGAAGCTTTCTTT,CASSIRQGNTEAFF
TRBV7-7,-,TRBJ2-1,-,TGTGCCAGCAGCTTAGATCCAGCGAGCAATGAGCAGTTCTTC,CASSLDPASNEQFF
TRBV7-2,TRBD1,TRBJ2-7,-,TGTGCCAGCAGCCGCCCCGGGACAGGCCTATACGAGCAGTACTTC,CASSRPGTGLYEQYF
TRBV28,TRBD1,TRBJ1-1,once,TGTGCCAGCAGTTTGCGTCGACAGGGAAACACTGAAGCTTTCTTT,CASSLRRQGNTEAFF
TRBV14,-,TRBJ2-1,-,TGTGCCAGCAGCCCGAGTGGTAATGAGCAGTTCTTC,CASSPSGNEQFF
TRBV20-1,-,TRBJ1-5,few,TGCAGTGCTAGGGGGCATCAGCCCCAGCATTTT,CSARGHQPQHF
TRBV6-5,TRBD1,TRBJ1-2,-,TGTGCCAGCAGTCGAGGGGGCGACTATGGCTACACCTTC,CASSRGGDYGYTF
TRBV27,-,TRBJ2-7,-,TGTGCCAGCAGTATAAACTCCCACGAGCAGTACTTC,CASSINSHEQYF